Below, 18 T cell receptor beta chains from the same sample are listed, as sequenced in a study of molecular identifiers for immune sequencing clone quantification. TCRdb passed the PCR reads through MiXCR, listing each CDR3 protein once. The sample yields some 580,000 distinct CDR3 sequences, about 25% seen once. The material sequenced was naive CD8+ T cells from blood, with Jurkat cell RNA spiked in. The subset denotes: FACS-sorted CD8+CD4-CCR7+CD45RA+ naive T cells. The receptor source for this set is a human donor in good health. Some libraries in this study had Jurkat cell RNA spiked in.

The rearrangement joins TRBV7-8 to TRBJ2-2; D unclear. The germline V and J ends were trimmed by 1 base and 2 bases, with 11 bases remaining between them. This CDR3 is 16 amino acids long. In germline, CDR1 is SGHVS, CDR2 FQNEAQ. The CDR3, as DNA: TGTGCCAGCAGCTTAGTGCCACAGATAAACACCGGGGAGCTGTTTTTT. Its protein product is CASSLVPQINTGELFF.

The sample holds many counts of this clonotype. This chain links TRBV29-1 with TRBJ1-4; D uncertain. The CDR3 sequence is 14 residues long. V was clipped by 5 bases and J by 0 bases, with 10 bases between them. Germline CDR1 SQVTM, CDR2 ANQGSEA. The CDR3 here is CSVTAASTNEKLFF. In nucleotides, the CDR3 is TGCAGCGTTACCGCAGCTTCAACTAATGAAAAACTGTTTTTT. The full variable domain, in which reference TRBV29-1 and TRBJ1-4 provide the parts outside the CDR3, is SAVISQKPSRDICQRGTSLTIQCQVDSQVTMMFWYRQQPGQSLTLIATANQGSEATYESGFVIDKFPISRPNLTFSTLTVSNMSPEDSSIYLCSVTAASTNEKLFFGSGTQLSVL.

The table lists this clonotype with a few counts. Mismatch with germline at one junction end may stem from a read error. J is TRBJ1-1 and V is TRBV6-6; possible D gene TRBD1, 5 bases. The CDR3 is 13 amino acids. Germline V gene sequence: CDR1 MNHNY, CDR2 SVGAGI (reference sequence). The CDR3 DNA is TGTGCCAGCAGTTTCTGGGGGATCACTGAAGCTCTCTTT. Residues: CASSFWGITEALF.

This clonotype was recorded at least ten times. The rearrangement uses TRBV29-1 and TRBJ2-3, with D possibly being TRBD2 (6 bases). The CDR3 spans 18 residues. CDR1 and CDR2 from the germline V gene are SQVTM and ANQGSEA. Trimming shortened V by 0 bases and J by 2 bases, and 21 bases separated the two germline ends. The CDR3 spells CSVEDLQLADTPTDTQYF. The CDR3 DNA is TGCAGCGTTGAAGATCTTCAACTAGCCGACACCCCCACAGATACGCAGTATTTT.

This clonotype was found a few times. The chain has TRBV19 and TRBJ2-7; 8 bases agree with TRBD1. V lost 5 bases and J lost 2; bases outside the gene matches: 5. The V gene's germline CDR1 is LNHDA and CDR2 SQIVND (reference sequence). The CDR3 covers 14 residues. The CDR3 loop is CASSPGQATYEQYF. The CDR3, as DNA: TGTGCCAGTAGTCCGGGACAGGCAACCTACGAGCAGTACTTC.

The chain couples TRBV20-1 to TRBJ2-7; the match to TRBD2 covers 8 bases. The CDR3 has 14 amino acids. Trimming at V came to 1 base and at J to 2 bases, leaving 4 bases not matched to a gene. In germline, CDR1 is DFQATT, CDR2 SNEGSKA (reference sequence). CDR3 nucleotides: TGCAGTGCTAGAGTTGTCGGGGGGGCCTACGAGCAGTACTTC. Residues: CSARVVGGAYEQYF.

This clonotype was observed at least ten times. The chain has TRBV29-1 and TRBJ2-3; tentatively, D is TRBD1 or TRBD2 (5 bases each). CDR1 is SQVTM, CDR2 ANQGSEA, per germline. This CDR3 has 13 amino acids. V lost 7 bases and J lost 5, with 16 bases in between. In DNA, the CDR3 is TGCAGCGCCGAGGGAGTAAGGGGAGATACGCAGTATTTT. Translating gives CSAEGVRGDTQYF.

Of note for this clonotype: A much more abundant neighbour one base away suggests this may be a read error. The chain employs TRBV7-9 and TRBJ2-3, with 8 bases lining up with TRBD2. The trim removed 4 bases at V and 3 bases at J, leaving 9 bases unmatched. This CDR3 has 16 amino acids. Germline V CDR1 and CDR2: SEHNR, FQNEAQ (reference sequence). The DNA for the CDR3 is TGTGCCAGCAGCTCCTCTACGGGGGGGCCGACAGATACGCAGTATTTT. Protein: CASSSSTGGPTDTQYF. Variable domain in full (rest from reference TRBV7-9 and TRBJ2-3): DTGVSQNPRHKITKRGQNVTFRCDPISEHNRLYWYRQTLGQGPEFLTYFQNEAQLEKSRLLSDRFSAERPKGSFSTLEIQRTEQGDSAMYLCASSSSTGGPTDTQYFGPGTRLTVL.

Concerning this clonotype itself: A much more abundant neighbour one base away suggests this may be a read error. The chain employs TRBV11-2 and TRBJ2-7; perhaps TRBD2 as D (6 bases). CDR1 is SGHAT, CDR2 FQNNGV, per germline. The CDR3 covers 15 residues. Trimming shortened V by 5 bases and J by 4 bases, and 18 bases separated the two germline ends. The CDR3 sequence: CASSPGAAARYEQYF. For the CDR3, the DNA is TGTGCCAGCAGCCCGGGAGCAGCGGCGAGGTACGAGCAGTACTTC.

The chain combines TRBV25-1 with TRBJ1-2, with unresolved D. CDR3 length: 12 amino acids. V shed 2 bases and J shed 4 bases, with 5 bases lying between them. Germline CDR1 MGHDK, CDR2 SYGVNS. CDR3 nucleotides: TGTGCCAGCAGTGAACAGACCTATGGCTACACCTTC. It translates to CASSEQTYGYTF.

About this clonotype itself: This may arise from a read error, as a much more abundant clone is one base away. This chain uses TRBV20-1 with TRBJ2-7, with D unclear. Germline V gene data show CDR1 as DFQATT and CDR2 as SNEGSKA (reference sequence). V lost 0 bases and J lost 0, with 6 bases in between. The CDR3 covers 13 residues. This CDR3 reads CSARDAVSYEQYF. The CDR3 DNA reads TGCAGTGCTAGAGATGCAGTCTCCTACGAGCAGTACTTC.

The chain couples TRBV30 to TRBJ1-3; D not certain. From germline, CDR1 is GTSNPN and CDR2 SVGIG (reference sequence). Between the trimmed V and J ends, which lost 0 bases and 0 bases, there was a span of 6 bases. This CDR3 region has 14 residues. The CDR3 DNA sequence: TGTGCCTGGAGTGTCGGCAGCTCTGGAAACACCATATATTTT. This codes for CAWSVGSSGNTIYF.

This clonotype was picked up many times. The chain recombines TRBV27 with TRBJ2-3; 8 bases line up with TRBD2. The CDR3 is made up of 17 amino acids. V lost 5 bases, J lost 1 base, and 11 bases stayed unmatched. From germline, CDR1 is MNHEY and CDR2 SMNVEV (reference sequence). CDR3 sequence reads: CASSLPGGVPGTDTQYF. CDR3 in DNA: TGTGCCAGCAGTCTACCCGGGGGGGTTCCGGGCACAGATACGCAGTATTTT.

This clonotype was picked up many times. The chain links TRBV5-1 to TRBJ2-7; D perhaps matches TRBD1 (7 bases). Germline V gene lookup returns CDR1 SGHRS and CDR2 YFSETQ. V was shortened by 1 base and J by 4 bases, with 18 bases between the two germline ends. This CDR3 spans 16 amino acids. CDR3 bases: TGCGCCAGCAGCTTGTCGTTGGAGGGGGCGGGGTACGAGCAGTACTTC. This codes for CASSLSLEGAGYEQYF.

Concerning this clonotype itself: Sequence at one end of the junction differs from germline and may be a read error. V usage is TRBV7-2 and J usage is TRBJ2-7; a possible D gene is TRBD1 (5 bases). Germline V gene data show CDR1 as SGHTA and CDR2 as FQGNSA. CDR3 length: 14 amino acids. The DNA for the CDR3 is TGTGCCAGCAGCTTAGATTTAGGGGTTAACGAGCGGTACTTC. Translating it yields CASSLDLGVNERYF.

The chain couples TRBV9 to TRBJ2-3; 8 nucleotides align to TRBD2. This CDR3 comprises 18 residues. V shed 0 bases, J shed 0 bases, and the junction held 9 bases outside the gene matches. Germline CDR1 is SGDLS and CDR2 is YYNGEE. The CDR3 DNA reads as TGTGCCAGCAGCGTAGAGGCGTGGGGCGGGGGGAGCACAGATACGCAGTATTTT. As protein: CASSVEAWGGGSTDTQYF. Looking up the rest from reference TRBV9 and TRBJ2-3 gives the full variable domain: DSGVTQTPKHLITATGQRVTLRCSPRSGDLSVYWYQQSLDQGLQFLIQYYNGEERAKGNILERFSAQQFPDLHSELNLSSLELGDSALYFCASSVEAWGGGSTDTQYFGPGTRLTVL.

Concerning this clonotype: The junction and the germline gene differ at one end; a read error may be behind it. The V and J genes are TRBV4-1 and TRBJ1-4; D ambiguous. The germline gives CDR1 MGHRA, CDR2 YSYEKL. The CDR3 is made up of 14 amino acids. The CDR3 sequence: CSSSQESTNEELFF. For the CDR3, the DNA is TGCTCCAGCAGCCAAGAGTCAACTAATGAAGAACTGTTTTTT.

J is TRBJ2-5 and V is TRBV12-3 or TRBV12-4; TRBD2 is a possible D gene (6 bases). This CDR3 is 13 amino acids long. V was clipped by 5 bases and J by 5 bases, with 12 bases between them. For the CDR3, the DNA is TGTGCCAGCAGTCCCGAGCGGGCTGAGACCCAGTACTTC. It codes for CASSPERAETQYF.